This T cell receptor (beta chain) came from a study of memory CD4+ T cells and cytomegalovirus serostatus. Looked up from germline, CDR1 is SEHNR and CDR2 is FQNEAQ (reference sequence). This CDR3 has 14 residues. The V segment lost 4 bases and the J segment 2 bases; nucleotides outside the gene matches: 4. Study-level findings and limits: The CMV-associated TCR signature appears largely within the CD4+ memory repertoire.

The sort gate was single viable CD3+CD4+CD8-CD45RO+ cells for memory CD4+ T cells. Clones were sequenced by immunoSEQ multiplex PCR, and TCRdb holds only the in-frame ones, with some missing. The sample includes about 62,000 clones, about three quarters of them seen just once. A single count supports this clone. What it recognizes is unknown. The source material was memory CD4+ T cells from blood. This chain uses TRBV7-9 with TRBJ1-2; 7 nucleotides agree with TRBD1. The TCR sequence derives from an adult in good health and CMV-seropositive. The CDR3 nucleotides are TGTGCCAGCAGCTCCAGGACAGGCAACTATGGCTACACCTTC. Its translation is CASSSRTGNYGYTF.